This record covers a single T cell receptor beta chain. No cognate antigen has been identified for it. No much larger clone is present one base from it, and per-base qualities are unavailable. In the ophthalmopathy patients, disease was moderately to severely active, with a Clinical Activity Score of 3 or more, a NOSPECS grade of 4 or more, and a duration of less than 3 months. Patients with uncontrolled infections, other autoimmune diseases, pregnancy or lactation were excluded. Diagnoses were based on clinical symptoms, serum thyroxine and TRAb, thyroid ultrasound and orbital computed tomography. Ficoll-Paque density gradient centrifugation was used to isolate PBMCs from 10 ml of fresh peripheral blood. Trizol reagent was used to extract total RNA, and RNA quality was then checked on an Agilent 2100 Bioanalyzer. Amplification of TCR beta CDR3 regions was carried out from RNA transcripts. A first-round RT-PCR of the TCR CDR3 used the HTBI primer set with the Qiagen OneStep RT-PCR kit. Libraries were constructed in a second round of multiplex PCR, after which size selection and purification were performed. The libraries were sequenced on an Illumina HiSeq2000 using paired-end 100 bp reads. Processing in the source paper ran as follows. SOAPnuke was used to process the raw data, throwing out any read that contained adapters or uncalled bases, had a mean Phred below 15, or lacked an exact constant-primer or identifier match. High-quality paired reads were merged with COPE v1.2.5, and unique nucleotide sequences were defined as clonotypes. MiTCR v1.1 was used to align the clonotypes against IMGT TRBV, TRBD and TRBJ reference segments. The analysis included only V-J combinations with a frequency above 0.0001, which together covered around 99% of the repertoires. The TCS score was defined as F50 (clonal expansion) divided by E x V (chaos), with BLOSUM62-based TCRdist calculated between CDR3 peptides within each V-J. Welch's t-statistics and random forest reduced 500 to 650 V-J features to under 15, which were used in a naive Bayes classifier (R e1071). The raw public data were reprocessed by TCRdb itself: fastp quality trimming at Q25, MiXCR clonotype calling, in-frame beta chains only. Merged by CDR3 protein, the rows form single entries marked with the most common genes and DNA. The V and J calls were determined by TCRdb, not by the authors. The sample contains about 350,000 distinct CDR3 sequences, roughly 13% of them found a single time. About a third of the sample lies in the top ten.

The sample comes from a study of T cells in Graves' hyperthyroidism and ophthalmopathy (dated by TCRdb to the late 2010s). In terms of the full investigation: Peripheral blood samples were taken at the time of initial diagnosis, prior to any treatment. Thyroid tissue and blood T-cell repertoires from six Graves' hyperthyroidism patients were also compared in the study. The paper describes TCR Vbeta CDR3 sequencing of more than 120 peripheral blood samples, made up of 43 ophthalmopathy patients, roughly 72 hyperthyroidism patients and about 17 progressor patients. Once sampling was done, hyperthyroidism patients were given methimazole at a starting dose of 30 mg daily, whereas ophthalmopathy patients were given high-dose intravenous methylprednisolone. To identify TCR V-J signatures that set the groups apart, the researchers used a discovery cohort of roughly 100 patients, made up of about 44 with Graves' ophthalmopathy and about 60 with stable Graves' hyperthyroidism. The 75 to 100 discovery patients were randomly divided into training and test sets at a 7:3 ratio. Whether ophthalmopathy could be predicted prospectively was tested in an independent validation cohort made up of 18 to 20 hyperthyroidism patients plus 17 patients who later progressed to ophthalmopathy.

The research as a whole found: Most expanded thyroid clonotypes (frequency above 0.001) were also found in blood, which suggests that blood repertoires may mirror thyroid immune responses. A 13 V-J signature model separated ophthalmopathy from stable hyperthyroidism, with over 85% sensitivity and just under 84% specificity in cross-validation and 80%/75% in testing. During validation, the model predicted progression to ophthalmopathy a median of about 6.3 months ahead of onset, with around 65% sensitivity and more than 72% specificity. Sample size was not statistically predetermined, and blinding of investigators to group allocation was not performed.

A distance of 12 bases separates the germline ends of V and J, which lose 0 bases and 6 bases respectively. CDR1 and CDR2 are drawn from the germline V gene: SGHRS, YFSETQ. The CDR3 has 15 amino acids, counting the end cysteine and phenylalanine. Only the CDR3 part of the read is kept: 45 bases, read in frame from the first base. The chain couples TRBV5-1 to TRBJ2-2, with no confident D gene call. The sequencing sample was made of blood. The source of this sequence is a woman aged 40-49 years with Graves' ophthalmopathy. The CDR3 protein: CASSLVGGFAGELFF. The DNA sequence follows: TGCGCCAGCAGCTTGGTCGGCGGTTTCGCCGGGGAGCTGTTTTTT.